This TCR beta chain came from a study of low-dose radiotherapy and immunotherapy resistance in tumors. The overall study: Cohort 1 was given 0.5 Gy per fraction every 2 weeks, for 6.5 Gy total. Aspirin was taken orally by patients at 300 mg daily for four cycles from cycle 1 day 1.

With 3 bases removed from V and 2 bases from J, the gap between germline ends came to 20 bases. The CDR3 is 16 residues long. In germline, CDR1 is DFQATT, CDR2 SNEGSKA (reference sequence). Time point denoted: after trial treatment. Treatment of the sample: LDRT plus nivolumab, ipilimumab, low-dose cyclophosphamide and aspirin (RACIN trial). Administered to the donors were nivolumab, ipilimumab, aspirin, low-dose cyclophosphamide and low-dose radiotherapy. Priming of first-strand cDNA relied on TRAV- and TRBV-specific primers (covering alpha and beta chains). TCRs were amplified for 20 to 25 PCR cycles with a constant-region primer and V-primer adapter. TCRdb analysed the reads with MiXCR anew, one entry per CDR3 protein. The sample shows approximately 100,000 distinct CDR3 sequences, less than 25% of them seen only once. This clonotype was picked up many times.

The TCR was taken from a male donor with prostate cancer. The gene calls are TRBV20-1 and TRBJ2-7; either TRBD1 or TRBD2 may fit D (5 bases each). The material sequenced was PBMCs, taken after low-dose radiotherapy plus immunotherapy. The CDR3 DNA reads TGCAGTGCTAGCGGGCCCTCCGGGACGGCACCCTACGAGCAGTACTTC. This encodes CSASGPSGTAPYEQYF.